Listed below are T cell receptor beta chains from one sample, sequenced in a study of cytomegalovirus exposure and HLA in healthy donors. Sequenced by immunoSEQ multiplex PCR; TCRdb stores in-frame clones only, minus some. The table shows around 140,000 clones, with roughly 79% occurring only once. What was sequenced was PBMCs. The receptors were sampled from a woman aged 55-69 years in good health and CMV-seropositive. The CDR3 runs from the conserved cysteine through the conserved F or W. D genes are given only for firm matches. Expanded clones are given a class, and other clones once, few, many or no size at all.

d_call: TRBD2; j_call: TRBJ2-1; clone_size: .; v_call: TRBV10-3; cdr3_aa: CAISESGGSGVYNEQFF; cdr3_nt: TGTGCCATCAGTGAGTCGGGCGGGAGTGGGGTCTACAATGAGCAGTTCTTC
d_call: .; j_call: TRBJ2-7; clone_size: .; v_call: TRBV5-6; cdr3_aa: CASSSGISRPRRGEQYF; cdr3_nt: TGTGCCAGCAGCTCCGGGATTAGTCGACCTCGGCGTGGAGAGCAGTACTTC
d_call: TRBD2; j_call: TRBJ2-5; clone_size: .; v_call: TRBV29-1; cdr3_aa: CSVNRLAWVGETQYF; cdr3_nt: TGTAGCGTCAACAGACTAGCCTGGGTAGGAGAGACCCAGTACTTC
d_call: TRBD2; j_call: TRBJ2-5; clone_size: .; v_call: TRBV2; cdr3_aa: CASRGTSGLETQYF; cdr3_nt: TGTGCCAGCAGGGGAACTAGCGGACTAGAGACCCAGTACTTC
d_call: .; j_call: TRBJ2-7; clone_size: .; v_call: TRBV15; cdr3_aa: CATSRDRDWYYEQYF; cdr3_nt: TGTGCCACCAGCAGAGATCGGGACTGGTATTACGAGCAGTACTTC
d_call: .; j_call: TRBJ1-1; clone_size: .; v_call: TRBV7-9; cdr3_aa: CASSLSGNTEAFF; cdr3_nt: TGTGCCAGCAGCTTATCCGGGAACACTGAAGCTTTCTTT
d_call: TRBD2; j_call: TRBJ2-7; clone_size: .; v_call: TRBV11-2; cdr3_aa: CASSLVPGLAGGYEQYF; cdr3_nt: TGTGCCAGCAGCTTAGTCCCTGGACTAGCGGGAGGGTACGAGCAGTACTTC
d_call: TRBD2; j_call: TRBJ2-1; clone_size: .; v_call: TRBV4-3; cdr3_aa: CASSVLGTTLNEQFF; cdr3_nt: TGCGCCAGCAGCGTACTCGGGACTACCCTCAATGAGCAGTTCTTC
d_call: .; j_call: TRBJ2-1; clone_size: few; v_call: TRBV5-1; cdr3_aa: CASSLSSHNEQFF; cdr3_nt: TGCGCCAGCAGCTTGTCCAGTCACAATGAGCAGTTCTTC
d_call: .; j_call: TRBJ1-1; clone_size: .; v_call: TRBV20-1; cdr3_aa: CSAGGSTEAFF; cdr3_nt: TGCAGTGCTGGGGGGTCGACCGAAGCTTTCTTT
d_call: TRBD2; j_call: TRBJ2-3; clone_size: .; v_call: TRBV2; cdr3_aa: CASSVGTSSIADTQYF; cdr3_nt: TGTGCCAGCAGTGTTGGGACTAGCTCGATTGCAGATACGCAGTATTTT